This T cell receptor (beta chain) was found in a study of graft-versus-host responses after intestinal transplantation. Study results and caveats: Early after transplant, HvG declines were associated with peak levels of circulating GvH clones. GvH clones detected in recipient marrow included some appearing first in ileum or blood.

Concerning this clone itself: Its matching antigen is unknown.

Repertoires were generated with immunoSEQ multiplex PCR, while TCRdb's copy carries only in-frame clones and drops some. The repertoire holds some 96,000 clones, with 87% as singletons. This sequence was found in a human donor who was the organ donor for an intestinal transplant. The sequenced sample was unstimulated CD4+ T cells sorted from spleen or lymph node cells, obtained before transplant.

The CDR3 is CASSLDTSGNTIYF. The CDR3 coding sequence is TGTGCCAGCAGCTTGGACACCTCTGGAAACACCATATATTTT. The chain is built from TRBV7-3 and TRBJ1-3; D possibly corresponds to TRBD1 (5 bases). V dropped 3 bases and J dropped 0 bases, with 6 bases sitting between them. This CDR3 has 14 residues. CDR1 SGHTA and CDR2 FQGTGA come from the germline V gene. The full variable domain, rest sourced from reference TRBV7-3 and TRBJ1-3, is GAGVSQTPSNKVTEKGKYVELRCDPISGHTALYWYRQSLGQGPEFLIYFQGTGAADDSGLPNDRFFAVRPEGSVSTLKIQRTERGDSAVYLCASSLDTSGNTIYFGEGSWLTVV.